This T cell receptor beta chain was recovered during a study of T cell repertoires in cytomegalovirus infection. As for the study in general: Public TCR beta signatures provided an indication of both CMV infection and a matching HLA type. Regarding the study as a whole: Cumulative frequency of public TCR beta families picked out carriers of CMV plus the relevant HLA.

This CDR3 comprises 16 residues. J gave up 4 bases and V 4 bases, and 7 bases lay outside the gene matches. Germline values: CDR1 SGHTA, CDR2 FQGNSA. A note on this clonotype: The target antigen is unknown.

MiXCR, applied by TCRdb to the reads, yields one record per CDR3 protein. The data contain about 180,000 distinct CDR3 sequences, about a sixth of them singletons. The receptor comes from a human donor in good health (CMV status not recorded). Some clones in this sample may be carry-over from other donors' samples. V is TRBV7-2 and J is TRBJ2-1, with 10 nucleotides matching TRBD2. Sequencing used CD8+ T cells from PBMCs. CDR3 sequence reads: CASSSQRGGSYNEQFF. The CDR3 DNA reads TGTGCCAGCAGCTCCCAGCGGGGGGGTTCGTACAATGAGCAGTTCTTC.